Here is one TCR beta chain with its context. Its target is not known. Sample-barcoded 5' priming and a J-beta primer mix drove a second PCR of roughly 7 to 11 cycles. TCRdb re-derived calls from the 5' RACE reads in MiXCR, one entry per CDR3 protein. The repertoire holds approximately 1,700,000 distinct CDR3 sequences, roughly 43% seen once, with under 25% in the top ten. CDR1 and CDR2 from the germline V gene are LNHNV and YYDKDF (reference sequence). The CDR3 is 16 residues long. Unmatched junction bases numbered 3, after V lost 1 base and J lost 1 base. The data were obtained in a study of blood T cells in healthy people across ages. Whole-study results and caveats: In older individuals, TCR beta diversity per million T cells was lower, falling roughly linearly with age.

The clonotype was recovered from a human donor in good health. The gene calls are TRBV15 and TRBJ2-5; TRBD2 matches at 10 bases. Sequencing was carried out using blood. DNA of the CDR3: TGTGCCACCAGCAGAGTAGCGGGGGGTCTCCAAGAGACCCAGTACTTC. Translation: CATSRVAGGLQETQYF.